Each of the 20 T cell receptor beta chains below was sequenced from the same sample in a study of blood T cell repertoires in COVID-19. This table comes from immunoSEQ multiplex PCR, and its TCRdb copy is limited to in-frame clones, with some not included. The sample has about 260,000 clones, around 93% seen once. The specimen was PBMCs or T cells enriched from blood (not recorded which). These receptor sequences come from a man aged 35-49 years who had been exposed to COVID-19.

The chain couples TRBV30 to TRBJ2-4, with TRBD2 matching 10 bases. There are 20 residues in the CDR3. Germline values: CDR1 GTSNPN, CDR2 SVGIG (reference sequence). V lost 1 base, J lost 1 base, and 16 bases stayed unmatched. The DNA for the CDR3 is TGTGCCTGGAGTGGAAGAGTCGGGACTAGCGTGTTGGGCGCCAAAAACATTCAGTACTTC. This translates into CAWSGRVGTSVLGAKNIQYF.

The rearrangement links TRBV30 to TRBJ2-2, with 13 bases that match TRBD2. This CDR3 is 16 amino acids long. Germline V lookup: CDR1 GTSNPN, CDR2 SVGIG (reference sequence). Trimming removed 2 bases from V and 6 bases from J; junction bases left unmatched: 6. CDR3 sequence reads: CAWSLGLAGDAGELFF. Written as DNA, the CDR3 is TGTGCCTGGAGTTTAGGACTAGCGGGAGATGCCGGGGAGCTGTTTTTT.

The rearrangement links TRBV27 to TRBJ2-5; D is undetermined. Looked up from germline, CDR1 is MNHEY and CDR2 is SMNVEV (reference sequence). This CDR3 region has 15 residues. V was trimmed by 3 bases and J by 2 bases, leaving 13 bases between them. CDR3 sequence reads: CASSLQTEPQETQYF. The CDR3 nucleotides read TGTGCCAGCAGTTTGCAAACTGAGCCACAAGAGACCCAGTACTTC.

The rearrangement uses TRBV5-6 and TRBJ2-7; 9 nucleotides match TRBD2. V was pared by 2 bases and J by 6 bases, with 9 bases of the junction left unmatched. The CDR3 runs to 15 residues. The germline gives CDR1 SGHDT, CDR2 YYEEEE. The CDR3 sequence is CASSFVGLAGFEQYF. Here the CDR3 DNA reads TGTGCCAGCAGCTTTGTTGGGCTAGCGGGATTCGAGCAGTACTTC.

V and J are TRBV11-3 and TRBJ2-3; TRBD2 matches at 7 bases. Germline CDR1 is SGHNT and CDR2 is YENEEA. J was trimmed by 6 bases and V by 2 bases; bases with no gene match: 5. The length of the CDR3 is 14 residues. This CDR3 reads CASSLSSGTDTQYF. CDR3 sequence (DNA): TGTGCCAGCAGCTTATCGAGCGGGACGGATACGCAGTATTTT.

This rearrangement joins TRBV25-1 to TRBJ2-1; weak D call: TRBD2 (5 bases). Looked up from germline, CDR1 is MGHDK and CDR2 is SYGVNS. This CDR3 contains 14 residues. V was pared by 7 bases and J by 5 bases, with 15 bases between. Written as DNA, the CDR3 is TGTGCCAGCAAGGGAGCAGGTGTCCACAATGAGCAGTTCTTC. This codes for CASKGAGVHNEQFF.

Only one count was recorded for this clone. The chain combines TRBV19 with TRBJ2-1, with 8 nucleotides matching TRBD2. From germline, CDR1 is LNHDA and CDR2 SQIVND (reference sequence). The CDR3 spans 15 residues. After removal of 3 bases from V and 9 bases from J, the junction contained 10 bases not matched to a gene. This chain's CDR3 is CASSIKRESRSEQFF. CDR3 sequence (DNA): TGTGCCAGTAGTATCAAGCGGGAGTCTAGGAGTGAGCAGTTCTTC. Looking up the rest from reference TRBV19 and TRBJ2-1 gives the full variable domain: DGGITQSPKYLFRKEGQNVTLSCEQNLNHDAMYWYRQDPGQGLRLIYYSQIVNDFQKGDIAEGYSVSREKKESFPLTVTSAQKNPTAFYLCASSIKRESRSEQFFGPGTRLTVL.

The chain links TRBV5-1 to TRBJ2-7; 12 positions agree with TRBD2. The length of the CDR3 is 16 residues. Trimming cost V 4 bases and J 3 bases; bases outside gene matches: 8. The germline V gene encodes CDR1 SGHRS and CDR2 YFSETQ. The CDR3 DNA is TGCGCCAGCAGCCTGCGGACTAGCGGGACCGACTACGAGCAGTACTTC. This sequence encodes CASSLRTSGTDYEQYF.

CDR3 protein: CASSLKRGPYEQYF. CDR3 nucleotide sequence: TGTGCCAGCAGCTTAAAGCGGGGTCCCTACGAGCAGTACTTC. The chain combines TRBV5-5 with TRBJ2-7; 7 bases fit TRBD2. Germline V gene sequence: CDR1 SGHKS, CDR2 YYEKEE (reference sequence). The CDR3 is 14 residues long. Germline trimming cut 2 bases from V and 2 bases from J; bases unmatched to any gene: 4.

This chain uses TRBV7-9 with TRBJ2-1, with D tentatively TRBD2 (5 bases). Germline lookup yields CDR1 SEHNR and CDR2 FQNEAQ (reference sequence). CDR3 length: 16 amino acids. V lost 8 bases and J lost 4, with 21 bases in between. As DNA, the CDR3 is TGTGCCAGCGCTCCGCGTGGAGGAGCGGAGTACAATGAGCAGTTCTTC. Translation: CASAPRGGAEYNEQFF. Using reference TRBV7-9 and TRBJ2-1 for the parts outside the CDR3, the full variable domain is DTGVSQNPRHKITKRGQNVTFRCDPISEHNRLYWYRQTLGQGPEFLTYFQNEAQLEKSRLLSDRFSAERPKGSFSTLEIQRTEQGDSAMYLCASAPRGGAEYNEQFFGPGTRLTVL.

The chain links TRBV29-1 to TRBJ2-7, with a possible D match to TRBD1 (6 bases). Deletions cut 1 base from V and 5 bases from J, with 18 bases between. Germline CDR1 reads SQVTM; CDR2 reads ANQGSEA. The CDR3 runs to 15 residues. The CDR3 region is CSVEGLAGESHEQYF. The DNA of the CDR3 is TGCAGCGTTGAAGGGCTGGCAGGGGAGTCCCACGAGCAGTACTTC.

The chain employs TRBV4-1 and TRBJ2-7, with D possibly TRBD2 on 6 matching bases. V lost 4 bases to trimming and J lost 0 bases, with 16 bases between them. This CDR3 region has 16 residues. Looked up from germline, CDR1 is MGHRA and CDR2 is YSYEKL. The CDR3 DNA reads TGCGCCAGCAGCCGAAATTTCGAGGAGGGCTCCTACGAGCAGTACTTC. This translates into CASSRNFEEGSYEQYF.

The chain carries TRBV11-2 and TRBJ2-4; 12 bases map to TRBD2. Germline V lookup: CDR1 SGHAT, CDR2 FQNNGV. Trimming removed 5 bases from V and 1 base from J; junction bases left unmatched: 9. The CDR3 length is 18 residues. The CDR3 nucleotides are TGTGCCAGCAGCCCGTCCCACACTAGCGGGAGGGCCAAAAACATTCAGTACTTC. Translated, it gives CASSPSHTSGRAKNIQYF. Using reference TRBV11-2 and TRBJ2-4 for the parts outside the CDR3, the full variable domain is EAGVAQSPRYKIIEKRQSVAFWCNPISGHATLYWYQQILGQGPKLLIQFQNNGVVDDSQLPKDRFSAERLKGVDSTLKIQPAKLEDSAVYLCASSPSHTSGRAKNIQYFGAGTRLSVL.

V is TRBV6-1 and J is TRBJ1-1; D is unresolved. The V and J ends lost 3 bases and 3 bases respectively, with 17 bases between them. The CDR3 has 16 residues. In germline, CDR1 is MNHNS, CDR2 SASEGT. CDR3 nucleotides: TGTGCCAGCAGTGAGGCCCCACATGGAGGGTACACTGAAGCTTTCTTT. This translates into CASSEAPHGGYTEAFF.

The sample holds one count of this clone. This CDR3 is CASSSGAGELFF. DNA for the CDR3: TGTGCCAGCAGCTCAGGGGCCGGGGAGCTGTTTTTT. The chain has TRBV7-3 and TRBJ2-2, with a tentative D call TRBD1 (6 bases). V gave up 4 bases and J gave up 6 bases, with 6 bases separating them. The CDR3 loop spans 12 amino acids. Looked up from germline, CDR1 is SGHTA and CDR2 is FQGTGA.

For this clone: The junction does not match germline at one end; this may be a read error. The rearrangement links TRBV7-9 to TRBJ1-5; D possibly corresponds to TRBD1 (6 bases). Germline lookup yields CDR1 SEHNR and CDR2 FQNEAQ (reference sequence). The CDR3 length is 15 residues. The CDR3: CASSLEGQINQPQHF. CDR3 nucleotide sequence: TGTGCCAGCAGTTTAGAAGGACAGATCAATCAGCCCCAGCATTTT.

This clone appeared a single time. The V gene is TRBV6-4, the J gene TRBJ2-1; the D gene is possibly TRBD2 (5 bases). V was pared by 11 bases and J by 9 bases, with 17 bases between. Germline V gene data show CDR1 as MRHNA and CDR2 as SNTAGT. The length of the CDR3 is 12 residues. CDR3 nucleotide sequence: TGTGCCCGAGTTTCCCCTAGCTGTGAGCAGTTCTTC. Protein: CARVSPSCEQFF.

The chain links TRBV12-3 or TRBV12-4 to TRBJ2-5; D gene uncertain. This CDR3 spans 13 amino acids. Trimming took off 1 base at V and 7 bases at J, with 10 bases between the two ends. The CDR3 sequence is CASSLGQSGTQYF. The CDR3 DNA is TGTGCCAGCAGTTTAGGACAATCAGGGACCCAGTACTTC.

The chain links TRBV19 to TRBJ1-1; 8 bases are shared with TRBD1. The CDR3 sequence is 18 residues long. Germline CDR1 reads LNHDA; CDR2 reads SQIVND (reference sequence). V lost 5 bases, J lost 0 bases, and 14 bases stayed unmatched. CDR3 amino acids: CASSSNTGGRYVNTEAFF. CDR3 coding DNA: TGTGCCAGTAGTTCGAATACAGGGGGAAGGTACGTGAACACTGAAGCTTTCTTT.

The rearrangement joins TRBV19 to TRBJ1-6; D unclear. This CDR3 has 15 amino acids. V was cut by 3 bases and J by 9 bases, with 15 bases left in between. Germline CDR1 reads LNHDA; CDR2 reads SQIVND (reference sequence). The CDR3 loop is CASSMSGVMSSPLHF. CDR3 nucleotide sequence: TGTGCCAGTAGTATGAGCGGGGTGATGAGTTCACCCCTCCACTTT.